One and the same sample provided the 29 T cell receptor beta chains below, sequenced in a study of blood T cell repertoires in COVID-19. TCRdb's copy holds only in-frame clones and misses some; the assay was immunoSEQ multiplex PCR. The sample lists over 200,000 clones; around 87% were seen once. Sequencing was performed on peripheral blood. The receptor set was obtained from a woman aged 25 to 39 who had recovered from COVID-19.

The gene calls are TRBV2 and TRBJ1-1; the match to TRBD1 covers 9 bases. The germline CDR1 and CDR2 sequences are SNHLY and FYNNEI. Losses at the gene ends were 7 bases for V and 8 bases for J; bases not matched to a gene: 5. This CDR3 is 12 amino acids long. CDR3 in amino acids: CASTGTGLEAFF. The DNA of the CDR3 is TGTGCCAGCACCGGGACAGGGTTGGAAGCTTTCTTT.

This chain connects TRBV12-3 or TRBV12-4 to TRBJ2-5; D is uncertain. This CDR3 is built from 13 residues. The V end was cut by 1 base, the J end by 6 bases, with 9 bases between. This CDR3 reads CASSLDSSKTQYF. CDR3 sequence (DNA): TGTGCCAGCAGTTTAGACAGCTCGAAGACCCAGTACTTC.

The rearrangement uses TRBV5-1 and TRBJ1-6; perhaps TRBD1 as D (5 bases). The CDR3 runs 17 residues. CDR1 and CDR2 from the germline V gene are SGHRS and YFSETQ. The germline V and J ends were trimmed by 5 bases and 0 bases, with 15 bases remaining between them. The CDR3 loop is CASREDSSSSYNSPLHF. The CDR3 nucleotides are TGCGCCAGCAGAGAAGACAGCTCGAGCTCCTATAATTCACCCCTCCACTTT.

This clone was picked up one time. This chain joins TRBV9 and TRBJ2-3; 9 bases are shared with TRBD1. The CDR3 extends over 15 amino acids. Germline V gene data show CDR1 as SGDLS and CDR2 as YYNGEE. The V gene end was trimmed by 4 bases and the J gene end by 4 bases; junction bases not matched to a gene: 7. CDR3 DNA sequence: TGTGCCAGCAGCCGGACAGGGGTCCTCCCAGATACGCAGTATTTT. Translating it yields CASSRTGVLPDTQYF.

The CDR3 here is CASSSGTSGNIQYF. The CDR3 DNA follows: TGTGCCAGCAGTTCCGGGACTAGCGGAAACATTCAGTACTTC. The rearrangement joins TRBV6-5 to TRBJ2-4; 11 positions agree with TRBD2. The CDR3 is 14 residues long. V lost 4 bases to trimming and J lost 6 bases; unmatched junction nucleotides: 2. The germline V gene encodes CDR1 MNHEY and CDR2 SVGAGI.

This rearrangement joins TRBV6-4 to TRBJ1-2, with 8 bases aligning to TRBD1. Losses at the gene ends were 0 bases for V and 4 bases for J; bases not matched to a gene: 7. The CDR3 length is 16 residues. Germline values: CDR1 MRHNA, CDR2 SNTAGT. CDR3 amino acids: CASSDSAGGASYGYTF. The CDR3 nucleotides read TGTGCCAGCAGTGACTCAGCAGGGGGCGCATCCTATGGCTACACCTTC.

In its sample, this clone was seen once. CDR3 nucleotides: TGTGCCAGCAGTTACTCGTGGGACAGGACACAAGAGACCCAGTACTTC. Protein product: CASSYSWDRTQETQYF. The chain couples TRBV6-5 to TRBJ2-5, with 8 nucleotides matching TRBD1. There are 16 residues in the CDR3. Unmatched junction bases numbered 5, after V lost 0 bases and J lost 2 bases. Germline V lookup: CDR1 MNHEY, CDR2 SVGAGI.

The rearrangement links TRBV29-1 to TRBJ2-7, with a weak D call TRBD1 (6 bases). The V gene's germline CDR1 is SQVTM and CDR2 ANQGSEA. There are 16 residues in the CDR3. The germline V and J ends were trimmed by 4 bases and 0 bases, with 19 bases remaining between them. CDR3 loop: CSVVVVQGLPSYEQYF. DNA of the CDR3: TGCAGCGTTGTGGTCGTACAGGGCCTCCCCTCCTACGAGCAGTACTTC.

The chain joins TRBV9 to TRBJ1-2; the match to TRBD1 covers 7 bases. This CDR3 spans 16 amino acids. Germline trimming cut 3 bases from V and 4 bases from J; bases unmatched to any gene: 12. Germline values: CDR1 SGDLS, CDR2 YYNGEE. This CDR3 is CASSAGGLTTPYGYTF. The CDR3 DNA reads as TGTGCCAGCAGCGCAGGGGGACTGACGACTCCCTATGGCTACACCTTC.

The chain joins TRBV5-1 to TRBJ2-2, with TRBD2 as a possible D gene (5 bases). This CDR3 spans 15 amino acids. Trimming left V 2 bases short and J 2 bases short, with 10 bases between. The V gene's germline CDR1 is SGHRS and CDR2 YFSETQ. CDR3 sequence (DNA): TGCGCCAGCAGCTTTAGCGTGAGTAACACCGGGGAGCTGTTTTTT. Residues: CASSFSVSNTGELFF. Supplemented by reference TRBV5-1 and TRBJ2-2, the full variable domain reads KAGVTQTPRYLIKTRGQQVTLSCSPISGHRSVSWYQQTPGQGLQFLFEYFSETQRNKGNFPGRFSGRQFSNSRSEMNVSTLELGDSALYLCASSFSVSNTGELFFGEGSRLTVL.

The chain is built from TRBV19 and TRBJ1-2; tentatively, D is TRBD1 (6 bases). From germline, CDR1 is LNHDA and CDR2 SQIVND (reference sequence). The CDR3 spans 12 residues. V shed 5 bases and J shed 9 bases, with 13 bases lying between them. This CDR3 reads CASSRDRLRYTF. The CDR3 nucleotides are TGTGCCAGTAGTCGTGACAGGCTTCGCTACACCTTC.

This chain uses TRBV5-6 with TRBJ2-1; D ambiguous. The CDR3 runs 17 residues. The germline V gene has CDR1 SGHDT and CDR2 YYEEEE. V lost 4 bases, J lost 4 bases, and 21 bases lay in between. The CDR3 spells CASSPDSRYDHYNEQFF. The CDR3 region has the DNA TGTGCCAGCAGCCCTGACTCCCGCTATGACCATTACAATGAGCAGTTCTTC.

The chain is built from TRBV19 and TRBJ2-3; 8 nucleotides align to TRBD2. The CDR3 totals 16 residues. After removal of 3 bases from V and 2 bases from J, the junction contained 7 bases not matched to a gene. Germline assignment: CDR1 LNHDA and CDR2 SQIVND (reference sequence). CDR3: CASSINRGGPTDTQYF. CDR3 sequence (DNA): TGTGCCAGTAGTATTAACCGGGGGGGGCCCACAGATACGCAGTATTTT.

The V gene is TRBV10-3, the J gene TRBJ1-5; D is ambiguous. With 2 bases removed from V and 4 bases from J, the gap between germline ends came to 9 bases. The CDR3 covers 14 residues. Germline CDR1 ENHRY, CDR2 SYGVKD. The CDR3 DNA reads TGTGCCATCAGTGAGAGGAGGGATAATCAGCCCCAGCATTTT. Protein product: CAISERRDNQPQHF.

This rearrangement joins TRBV5-6 to TRBJ1-1; tentative D call: TRBD1 (6 bases). CDR1 and CDR2 from the germline V gene are SGHDT and YYEEEE. Trimming shortened V by 3 bases and J by 5 bases, and 8 bases separated the two germline ends. CDR3 length equals 12 residues. In DNA, the CDR3 is TGTGCCAGCAGCTCAGGGGAAACTGAAGCTTTCTTT. This codes for CASSSGETEAFF. Filled out from reference TRBV5-6 and TRBJ1-1, the complete variable domain reads DAGVTQSPTHLIKTRGQQVTLRCSPKSGHDTVSWYQQALGQGPQFIFQYYEEEERQRGNFPDRFSGHQFPNYSSELNVNALLLGDSALYLCASSSGETEAFFGQGTRLTVV.

Regarding this clone: In the same sample, other DNA sequences code for this CDR3. The V call is TRBV6-5, the J call TRBJ1-1; 7 nucleotides line up with TRBD1. Per the germline V gene, CDR1 is MNHEY and CDR2 is SVGAGI. V shed 6 bases and J 1 base; nucleotides not matched to a gene: 2. The length of the CDR3 is 13 residues. CDR3 amino acids: CASSRGRNTEAFF. The CDR3 DNA reads TGTGCCAGCAGCAGGGGGAGGAACACTGAAGCTTTCTTT.

This sequence joins TRBV29-1 and TRBJ2-3; TRBD2 aligns across 7 bases. V dropped 3 bases and J dropped 2; count of bases not matched to a gene: 2. Looked up from germline, CDR1 is SQVTM and CDR2 is ANQGSEA. This CDR3 has 13 residues. DNA of the CDR3: TGCAGCGTTGACCGGGAGGCCACAGATACGCAGTATTTT. Amino acids: CSVDREATDTQYF.

CDR3 region: CASSGDRGITEQYF. The CDR3 DNA reads as TGTGCCAGCAGCGGGGACAGGGGCATAACCGAGCAGTACTTC. The chain carries TRBV2 and TRBJ2-7, with 10 bases lining up with TRBD1. The CDR3 loop spans 14 amino acids. Per the germline V gene, CDR1 is SNHLY and CDR2 is FYNNEI. The V and J ends lost 6 bases and 6 bases, in that order; junction bases with no gene match: 8. The full variable domain, in which reference TRBV2 and TRBJ2-7 provide the parts outside the CDR3, is EPEVTQTPSHQVTQMGQEVILRCVPISNHLYFYWYRQILGQKVEFLVSFYNNEISEKSEIFDDQFSVERPDGSNFTLKIRSTKLEDSAMYFCASSGDRGITEQYFGPGTRLTVT.

The V gene is TRBV7-9, the J gene TRBJ1-1; the D gene is possibly TRBD1 (5 bases). Trimming shortened V by 6 bases and J by 6 bases, and 20 bases separated the two germline ends. Germline V CDR1 and CDR2: SEHNR, FQNEAQ (reference sequence). The CDR3 is 15 amino acids. The CDR3 region is CASRAEEGFFAEAFF. CDR3 bases: TGTGCCAGCAGAGCTGAGGAGGGGTTTTTCGCTGAAGCTTTCTTT.

The V call is TRBV6-5, the J call TRBJ2-3; D is perhaps TRBD1 (6 bases). V was cut by 4 bases and J by 2 bases, with 13 bases left in between. Per the germline V gene, CDR1 is MNHEY and CDR2 is SVGAGI. CDR3 size: 15 residues. The CDR3 coding sequence is TGTGCCAGCAGTTCAGGACAGATGATCACAGATACGCAGTATTTT. Its translation: CASSSGQMITDTQYF.

The rearrangement joins TRBV9 to TRBJ2-3; 10 bases line up with TRBD1. There are 16 residues in the CDR3. The J segment lost 6 bases and the V segment lost 3 bases, leaving 10 bases of the junction unmatched. Germline V CDR1 and CDR2: SGDLS, YYNGEE. The CDR3 is CASSATGGRGLDTQYF. The CDR3 DNA sequence: TGTGCCAGCAGCGCGACAGGGGGCAGAGGCTTGGATACGCAGTATTTT.

This clone has more than one count but fewer than ten. This rearrangement joins TRBV5-5 to TRBJ1-4; D unresolved. Germline loops: CDR1 SGHKS, CDR2 YYEKEE (reference sequence). The CDR3 totals 16 residues. Trimming removed 3 bases from V and 10 bases from J, with 22 bases in between. Written as DNA, the CDR3 is TGTGCCAGCAGCTCCTCCCCTGACATCAAGGGAGGAAAACTGTTTTTT. Encoded protein: CASSSSPDIKGGKLFF. Complete variable domain (other parts from reference TRBV5-5 and TRBJ1-4): DAGVTQSPTHLIKTRGQQVTLRCSPISGHKSVSWYQQVLGQGPQFIFQYYEKEERGRGNFPDRFSARQFPNYSSELNVNALLLGDSALYLCASSSSPDIKGGKLFFGSGTQLSVL.

This clone was detected only once. The chain couples TRBV19 to TRBJ1-6; D gene unclear. CDR1 LNHDA and CDR2 SQIVND come from the germline V gene (reference sequence). This CDR3 is built from 14 residues. With 7 bases removed from V and 3 bases from J, the gap between germline ends came to 10 bases. DNA of the CDR3: TGTGCCAGTAATGTCCGGGACTATAATTCACCCCTCCACTTT. Encoded protein: CASNVRDYNSPLHF.

The V and J genes are TRBV3-1 (or the pseudogene TRBV3-2) and TRBJ2-6; maybe TRBD1 (5 bases). This CDR3 is 16 amino acids long. The V end lost 3 bases, the J end lost 3 bases, and 12 bases lay between the germline ends. Germline loops: CDR1 LGHDT, CDR2 YNNKEL (reference sequence). The CDR3 reads CASSHPSGCGANVLTF. The CDR3 nucleotides are TGTGCCAGCAGCCATCCGTCAGGGTGTGGGGCCAACGTCCTGACTTTC.

This clone was seen only once. The rearrangement links TRBV14 to TRBJ2-7, with D possibly being TRBD1 (6 bases). CDR1 and CDR2 from the germline V gene are SGHDN and FVKESK. This CDR3 is 17 amino acids long. V shed 0 bases and J shed 4 bases, with 19 bases lying between them. CDR3 nucleotides: TGTGCCAGCAGCCAAGATACCACAGGGAAGTGGGGATACGAGCAGTACTTC. Its translation: CASSQDTTGKWGYEQYF.

The rearrangement links TRBV30 to TRBJ1-1; tentatively, D is TRBD1 (5 bases). CDR3 length equals 13 residues. The germline V and J ends were trimmed by 0 bases and 5 bases, with 10 bases remaining between them. Per germline, CDR1 GTSNPN and CDR2 SVGIG (reference sequence). The CDR3 protein is CAWSVIGGTEAFF. CDR3 sequence (DNA): TGTGCCTGGAGTGTAATCGGGGGGACTGAAGCTTTCTTT. The whole variable domain, filled in from reference TRBV30 and TRBJ1-1, reads SQTIHQWPATLVQPVGSPLSLECTVEGTSNPNLYWYRQAAGRGLQLLFYSVGIGQISSEVPQNLSASRPQDRQFILSSKKLLLSDSGFYLCAWSVIGGTEAFFGQGTRLTVV.

Concerning this clone: Other DNA sequences in the sample encode the same CDR3. The chain employs TRBV7-9 and TRBJ2-1; D remains unclear. Between the trimmed V and J ends, which lost 1 base and 4 bases, there was a span of 5 bases. Germline assignment: CDR1 SEHNR and CDR2 FQNEAQ (reference sequence). The CDR3 sequence is 13 residues long. The CDR3 coding sequence is TGTGCCAGCAGCTTAGATAGTTACAATGAGCAGTTCTTC. It yields the protein CASSLDSYNEQFF.

V is TRBV6-1 and J is TRBJ2-2; 7 bases line up with TRBD1. The CDR3 has 14 amino acids. The germline V gene has CDR1 MNHNS and CDR2 SASEGT. Unmatched junction bases numbered 2, after V lost 1 base and J lost 6 bases. Written as DNA, the CDR3 is TGTGCCAGCAGTGAAGTTACAGGGGCCGGGGAGCTGTTTTTT. Translated, it gives CASSEVTGAGELFF.

This clone was counted once. The junction differs from germline at one of its ends, possibly a read error. The genes are TRBV12-3 or TRBV12-4 and TRBJ2-1; D unresolved. The CDR3 totals 11 residues. The CDR3 bases are TGTGCCAGCAGTTTTACTAATGGGCAGTTCTTC. Translating gives CASSFTNGQFF.